This T cell receptor beta chain emerged from a study of Ad26.COV2.S vaccination and SARS-CoV-2 variants. The study, taken as a whole, reports: Analytic work on TCR breadth and depth might have understated the full extent of total T cell responses. Across vaccine and placebo recipients, the breadth of non-spike TCRs was similar. Recipients given vaccine exceeded placebo recipients in spike-specific TCR breadth.

CDR1 is SQVTM and CDR2 is ANQGSEA in the germline V gene. The CDR3 extends over 12 amino acids. Trimming took 7 bases from V and 5 from J, leaving 14 bases between them. This clone was picked up a small number of times. What it binds is unknown. This table comes from immunoSEQ multiplex PCR, and its TCRdb copy is limited to in-frame clones, with some not included. The sample has about 94,000 clones, 82% seen once; the top ten hold 15% to 20%. The material sequenced was peripheral blood, taken after recovery from COVID-19. The V gene is TRBV29-1, the J gene TRBJ2-5; unclear D gene. The source of this sequence is a human donor who had recovered from COVID-19. The CDR3 here is CSAQVQSETQYF. In DNA, the CDR3 is TGCAGCGCCCAAGTACAGTCGGAGACCCAGTACTTC. Drawing the rest from reference TRBV29-1 and TRBJ2-5, the complete variable domain is SAVISQKPSRDICQRGTSLTIQCQVDSQVTMMFWYRQQPGQSLTLIATANQGSEATYESGFVIDKFPISRPNLTFSTLTVSNMSPEDSSIYLCSAQVQSETQYFGPGTRLLVL.